A single sample is the source of the 10 T cell receptor beta chains below, sequenced in a study of cytomegalovirus exposure and HLA in healthy donors. The PCR contained 60 Vbeta and 13 Jbeta primers. TCRdb keeps only in-frame clones here, not all; method: immunoSEQ multiplex PCR. The sample includes 41,000 or so clones. The sequencing sample was made of PBMCs. These receptors all stem from a man aged 25 to 45 in good health and CMV-seronegative.

The chain combines TRBV7-9 with TRBJ1-6, with D perhaps TRBD1 (6 bases). This CDR3 comprises 14 residues. Per the germline V gene, CDR1 is SEHNR and CDR2 is FQNEAQ (reference sequence). Trimming removed 4 bases at V and 6 bases at J, with 10 bases between. The CDR3 sequence: CASSYGQLNSPLHF. The CDR3 region has the DNA TGTGCCAGCAGCTATGGACAGCTTAATTCACCCCTCCACTTT.

The chain carries TRBV19 and TRBJ1-1, with D tentatively TRBD1 (6 bases). Between the trimmed V and J ends, which lost 3 bases and 4 bases, there was a span of 12 bases. CDR3 length: 14 residues. The germline V gene encodes CDR1 LNHDA and CDR2 SQIVND (reference sequence). CDR3 residues: CASSIIQGTTEAFF. CDR3 coding DNA: TGTGCCAGTAGTATTATACAGGGTACCACTGAAGCTTTCTTT.

The chain has TRBV5-1 and TRBJ2-7; 9 bases map to TRBD1. Germline CDR1 and CDR2: SGHRS and YFSETQ. The CDR3 has 17 residues. V lost 4 bases and J lost 0; bases outside the gene matches: 11. Here the CDR3 DNA reads TGCGCCAGCAGCACCAGCACTAAACAGGGGGCCTCCTACGAGCAGTACTTC. It yields the protein CASSTSTKQGASYEQYF.

J is TRBJ2-7 and V is TRBV6-1, with a weak D call TRBD1 (6 bases). In germline, CDR1 is MNHNS, CDR2 SASEGT. The CDR3 is 11 residues long. The CDR3 bases are TGTGCGGGCAGGGGAGCATACGAGCAGTACTTC. It codes for CAGRGAYEQYF.

This chain uses TRBV7-6 with TRBJ1-5; D possibly corresponds to TRBD1 (6 bases). Germline V gives CDR1 SGHVS, CDR2 FNYEAQ. Trimming removed 5 bases at V and 4 bases at J, with 15 bases between. There are 15 residues in the CDR3. The CDR3, as DNA: TGTGCCAGCAGCGCCCGGGAAGGGGGAAATCAGCCCCAGCATTTT. This codes for CASSAREGGNQPQHF.

The rearrangement uses TRBV28 and TRBJ2-7; 7 bases line up with TRBD1. The CDR3 sequence is 14 residues long. J gave up 3 bases and V 4 bases, and 6 bases lay outside the gene matches. Germline V CDR1 and CDR2: MDHEN, SYDVKM. The CDR3 coding sequence is TGTGCCAGCAGTTCTCCGGGACAGAACTACGAGCAGTACTTC. It is translated as CASSSPGQNYEQYF.

The chain is built from TRBV7-2 and TRBJ2-2, with no clear D. V shed 4 bases and J shed 7 bases, with 4 bases lying between them. Germline values: CDR1 SGHTA, CDR2 FQGNSA. This CDR3 is built from 11 residues. CDR3 nucleotide sequence: TGTGCCAGCAGCTCATTCGGGGAGCTGTTTTTT. This sequence encodes CASSSFGELFF.

The rearrangement uses TRBV14 and TRBJ2-7; maybe TRBD2 (5 bases). CDR3 length equals 17 residues. CDR1 is SGHDN and CDR2 is FVKESK in the germline V gene. V lost 1 base and J 6 bases, leaving 22 bases between the germline ends. CDR3 loop: CASSQVPVEETAVEQYF. CDR3 DNA sequence: TGTGCCAGCAGCCAAGTGCCGGTGGAGGAAACCGCCGTCGAGCAGTACTTC.

The chain is built from TRBV5-1 and TRBJ2-7; TRBD1 matches 7 bases. The length of the CDR3 is 14 residues. Germline lookup yields CDR1 SGHRS and CDR2 YFSETQ. After removal of 1 base from V and 5 bases from J, the junction contained 6 bases not matched to a gene. The CDR3 is CASSLSTGNNEQYF. The CDR3 region has the DNA TGCGCCAGCAGCTTGTCGACAGGGAACAACGAGCAGTACTTC.

The rearrangement uses TRBV6-5 and TRBJ2-7; D gene ambiguous. V was shortened by 0 bases and J by 2 bases, with 14 bases between the two germline ends. This CDR3 has 16 amino acids. The germline CDR1 and CDR2 sequences are MNHEY and SVGAGI. CDR3 amino acids: CASSYSLRRSAYEQYF. The CDR3 nucleotides read TGTGCCAGCAGTTACTCCCTCAGAAGGAGCGCCTACGAGCAGTACTTC.